This T cell receptor beta chain was captured in a study of Ad26.COV2.S vaccination and SARS-CoV-2 variants. Across the whole study: As a participant in COV1001, the donor was in the Ad26.COV2.S trial arm.

Study-wide findings and caveats: Among vaccine recipients, spike-specific TCR breadth exceeded that of placebo recipients.

The CDR3 contains 16 residues. Germline values: CDR1 SGHTA, CDR2 FQGTGA. The germline V and J ends were trimmed by 2 bases and 0 bases, with 12 bases remaining between them. Note on this clone: Its specificity is not known.

Documented treatment: around 19 received Ad26.COV2.S at low or high dose, single or two shots; 5 received placebo; per-sample allocation not given. Each sample was drawn 63 days after the first injection (of vaccine or placebo). An adult of 18-55 years in Boston served as donor. Generated by immunoSEQ multiplex PCR, the TCRdb table keeps only in-frame clones and is missing some. The sample holds about 370,000 clones; around nine tenths are singletons and the top ten take 1.9%. This chain links TRBV7-3 with TRBJ2-3; D is possibly TRBD2 (7 bases). The sample here was peripheral blood, taken in a trial of Ad26.COV2.S vaccine versus placebo. This TCR was recovered from a person between 18 and 59 years old who received the Ad26.COV2.S COVID-19 vaccine or a placebo. The CDR3 DNA reads as TGTGCCAGCAGCTTAGCCCGGGGGGCTAGCACAGATACGCAGTATTTT. Protein product: CASSLARGASTDTQYF.